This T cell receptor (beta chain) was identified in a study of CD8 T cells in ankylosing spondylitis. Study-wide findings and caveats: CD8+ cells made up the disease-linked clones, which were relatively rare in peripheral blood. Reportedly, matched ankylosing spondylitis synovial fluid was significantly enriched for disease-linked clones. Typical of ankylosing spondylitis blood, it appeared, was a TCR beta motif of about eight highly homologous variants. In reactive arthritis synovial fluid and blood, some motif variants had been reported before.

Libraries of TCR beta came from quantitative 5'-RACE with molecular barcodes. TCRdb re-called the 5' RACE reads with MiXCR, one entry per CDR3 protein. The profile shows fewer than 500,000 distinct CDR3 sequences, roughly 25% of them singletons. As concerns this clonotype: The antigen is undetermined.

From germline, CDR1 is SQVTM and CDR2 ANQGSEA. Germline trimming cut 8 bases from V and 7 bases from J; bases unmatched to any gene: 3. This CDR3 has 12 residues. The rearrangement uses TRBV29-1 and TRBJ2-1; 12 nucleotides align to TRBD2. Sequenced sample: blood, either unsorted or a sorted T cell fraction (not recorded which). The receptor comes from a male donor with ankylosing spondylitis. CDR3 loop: CSLTSGRNEQFF. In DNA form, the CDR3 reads TGCAGCCTAACTAGCGGGAGGAATGAGCAGTTCTTC.